This T cell receptor (beta chain) emerged from a study of blood T cell repertoires in COVID-19. Study-level background: In each case, the material was cDNA or gDNA derived from T cells, B-cell-depleted T cells, or PBMCs.

V lost 3 bases and J lost 6; bases outside the gene matches: 3. The CDR3 is made up of 13 amino acids. Germline V CDR1 and CDR2: MNHEY, SMNVEV (reference sequence). Measured with immunoSEQ multiplex PCR; TCRdb has only the in-frame clones, and not every one. The data contain 150,000 or so clones, roughly 80% of them singletons. Participants spanned ages about 18 to 90 years and resided in roughly 22 US areas. Each recovered donor of Cohort 3 presented with two negative PCRs, clearance, or symptom resolution. The rearrangement uses TRBV27 and TRBJ2-7, with 9 bases aligning to TRBD1. The sequence derives from a woman aged 45 to 65 who had recovered from COVID-19. Sequenced material: PBMCs or T cells enriched from blood (not recorded which). CDR3 bases: TGTGCCAGCAGTTTCACAGGGGGCGGCGAGCAGTACGTC. Its translation is CASSFTGGGEQYV.